These T cell receptor beta chains were read from a single sample in a study of shared clonotypes between healthy human individuals. Sequencing was performed with immunoSEQ multiplex PCR; in TCRdb, only in-frame clones are kept and a portion is missing. This sample has roughly 1 million clones, with under 80% found just once. The sample taken for sequencing was memory CD4+ T cells sorted from blood. Every receptor here comes from a man in his late teens or twenties in good health. Both conserved end residues are part of each CDR3. Fields, in order: J gene, V gene, clone size, D gene, CDR3 DNA, CDR3 protein. D genes are given only for firm matches. Not all rows give a size; the values are once, few, many and, for expanded clones, a class.

>TRBJ2-3|TRBV5-8|.|TRBD2
TGTGCCAGCAGCAGGGGGACTAGCGGGGGAGTAGATACGCAGTATTTT
CASSRGTSGGVDTQYF
>TRBJ2-1|TRBV19|.|TRBD1
TGTGCCAGTAGCATAGGACAGGGCAGCAATGAGCAGTTCTTC
CASSIGQGSNEQFF
>TRBJ1-1|TRBV28|once|TRBD1
TGTGCCAGCAGTTACAGGGGTATGAACACTGAAGCTTTCTTT
CASSYRGMNTEAFF
>TRBJ1-5|TRBV10-3|few|TRBD1
TGTGCCATCAGTGAAGGGACAGGGGGCAATCAGCCCCAGCATTTT
CAISEGTGGNQPQHF
>TRBJ2-1|TRBV10-3|.|TRBD2
TGTGCCATCAGCCTTTCCGGGACTAGCGACTCCTACAATGAGCAGTTCTTC
CAISLSGTSDSYNEQFF
>TRBJ2-3|TRBV5-1|.|TRBD1
TGCGCCAGCAGCCTGGCAGGGACAGGGGGCACAGATACGCAGTATTTT
CASSLAGTGGTDTQYF
>TRBJ2-7|TRBV6-5|.|TRBD1
TGTGCCAGCAGACCAGGGGGCAGGGTTACTTACGAGCAGTACTTC
CASRPGGRVTYEQYF
>TRBJ1-3|TRBV11-2|.|.
TGTGCCAGCAGCCCCCCTTTATGGGCAGCTAACTCTGGAAACACCATATATTTT
CASSPPLWAANSGNTIYF
>TRBJ2-7|TRBV20-1|few|.
TGCAGTGCCGCACGTTTGGGCGAGCAGTACTTC
CSAARLGEQYF
>TRBJ1-5|TRBV10-1|.|.
TGCGCCAGCAGTGGGTTATATTGGGGATGCAATCAGCCCCAGCATTTT
CASSGLYWGCNQPQHF
>TRBJ2-7|TRBV5-8|.|.
TGTGCCAGCAGCCGAGTGCCCAGCTCCTACGAGCAGTACTTC
CASSRVPSSYEQYF
>TRBJ1-1|TRBV30|.|TRBD1
TGTGCCTGGAGCCTGGGACAGGGGGCCACTGAAGCTTTCTTT
CAWSLGQGATEAFF
>TRBJ2-1|TRBV9|.|.
TGTGCCAGCAGCGTTAGGGGCTCCTACAATGAGCAGTTCTTC
CASSVRGSYNEQFF
>TRBJ2-7|TRBV18|few|TRBD1
TGTGCCAGCTCACCACCGGGACAGGGAGACGGAGACTACGAGCAGTACTTC
CASSPPGQGDGDYEQYF
>TRBJ1-4|TRBV30|once|.
TGTGCCTGGAGTCAGAGAAGAGGTAATGAAAAACTGTTTTTT
CAWSQRRGNEKLFF
>TRBJ2-2|TRBV10-2|.|.
TGCGCCAGCAGAGTTAGTACCACCGGGGAGCTGTTTTTT
CASRVSTTGELFF
>TRBJ1-6|TRBV27|.|.
TGTGCCAGCAGTTTAGGACGACAGTATAATTCACCCCTCCACTTT
CASSLGRQYNSPLHF
>TRBJ2-2|TRBV4-2|once|.
TGTGCCAGCCGGCCCGGGGTGAACACCGGGGAGCTGTTTTTT
CASRPGVNTGELFF
>TRBJ2-2|TRBV10-1|.|TRBD2
TGCGCCAGCAGTGAGTTCGGACTAGCGGCTAACACCGGGGAGCTGTTTTTT
CASSEFGLAANTGELFF
>TRBJ1-5|TRBV5-4|.|TRBD1
TGTGCCAGCAGCTCGGACAGGGCGCAGCCCCAGCATTTT
CASSSDRAQPQHF
>TRBJ1-1|TRBV29-1|few|TRBD1
TGCAGCGTTCACAGGGGGAACACTGAAGCTTTCTTT
CSVHRGNTEAFF
>TRBJ2-7|TRBV28|.|TRBD1
TGTGCCAGCAGTTTGACAGGGTCCCTTCCGTACTTC
CASSLTGSLPYF
>TRBJ2-3|TRBV7-2|.|.
TGTGCCAGCAGTTACGCCACAGATACGCAGTATTTT
CASSYATDTQYF
>TRBJ2-7|TRBV2|few|TRBD2
TGTGCCAGCAGTGAAGCTAGCGGGAGGACTACCTACGAGCAGTACTTC
CASSEASGRTTYEQYF
>TRBJ2-3|TRBV9|.|.
TGTGCCAGCAGCGTATCGGGACATCGCACAGATACGCAGTATTTT
CASSVSGHRTDTQYF
>TRBJ2-5|TRBV10-3|.|TRBD2
TGTGCCATCAGTGAGGGGAGGGAGGCCCAGTACTTC
CAISEGREAQYF
>TRBJ1-2|TRBV28|.|.
TGTGCCAGCAGTGCAAGCGGGTCTTCCTATGGCTACACCTTC
CASSASGSSYGYTF
>TRBJ2-2|TRBV28|.|TRBD2
TGTGCCAGCAGTTTATTGCGGGGGGGCCGAACCGGGGAGCTGTTTTTT
CASSLLRGGRTGELFF
>TRBJ2-5|TRBV28|.|TRBD2
TGTGCCAGCAGTTTATCTAGCGGGGGGGGACAAGAGACCCAGTACTTC
CASSLSSGGGQETQYF
>TRBJ2-5|TRBV7-9|few|.
TGTGCCAGCAGTCGGCCCTCACTCGTTCAAGAGACCCAGTACTTC
CASSRPSLVQETQYF
>TRBJ2-7|TRBV6-1|few|.
TGTGCCAGCAGCCCTGGACAGAGCTACGAGCAGTACTTC
CASSPGQSYEQYF
>TRBJ2-1|TRBV19|.|.
TGTGCCAGTCTCCCTCAGGGAGGCAATGAGCAGTTCTTC
CASLPQGGNEQFF
>TRBJ1-2|TRBV19|few|.
TGTGCCAGTAGTATGTCAGGGGTAAAAGGCTACACCTTC
CASSMSGVKGYTF
>TRBJ1-1|TRBV5-4|.|TRBD1
TGTGCCAGCAGCTTGGGGGGACAGGGGCCTTTGAACACTGAAGCTTTCTTT
CASSLGGQGPLNTEAFF
>TRBJ2-1|TRBV30|.|TRBD2
TGTGCCTGGAGTCGGCCGGGACTAGCGGGTGGGCAGTTCTTC
CAWSRPGLAGGQFF
>TRBJ2-3|TRBV7-2|.|TRBD2
TGTGCCAGCAGCACGGGACTAGCGGGAGGTGGGGATACGCAGTATTTT
CASSTGLAGGGDTQYF
>TRBJ1-1|TRBV6-5|few|.
TGTGCCGTTGGGGGGCAATACACTGAAGCTTTCTTT
CAVGGQYTEAFF
>TRBJ2-3|TRBV7-2|many|.
TGTGCCAGCAGCTTACTTCAAGGCACAGATACGCAGTATTTT
CASSLLQGTDTQYF
>TRBJ1-4|TRBV7-2|few|.
TGTGCCAGCAGCTTAGTTCCTCAGGGCGTCAGTAATGAAAAACTGTTTTTT
CASSLVPQGVSNEKLFF
>TRBJ1-4|TRBV2|.|.
TGTGCCAGCCGGGTTTCTAATGAAAAACTGTTTTTT
CASRVSNEKLFF
>TRBJ2-7|TRBV7-9|.|TRBD1
TGTGCCAGCAGCTCACTAGGGGGCGACGAGCAGTACTTC
CASSSLGGDEQYF
>TRBJ1-1|TRBV5-4|.|TRBD1
TGTGCCAGCAGCGTCCGGACAGGGGCGCTTTTGAACACTGAAGCTTTCTTT
CASSVRTGALLNTEAFF
>TRBJ2-7|TRBV5-6|few|.
TGTGCCAGCAGCTTGCAGGACTTCGAGCAGTACTTC
CASSLQDFEQYF
>TRBJ2-5|TRBV5-1|few|TRBD2
TGCGCCAGCAGCTCCCTTAGCGGGACCTTCCAAGAGACCCAGTACTTC
CASSSLSGTFQETQYF